This T cell receptor beta chain was captured by sequencing in a study of T cell repertoires in cytomegalovirus infection. Study background: It was the public TCR beta signatures that indicated both CMV infection and matching HLA type.

This clonotype was counted at least ten times. The antigen is unknown. TCRdb redid the calling of the reads with MiXCR, one entry per CDR3 protein. The data show about 300,000 distinct CDR3 sequences, about 9.1% seen once. Broader study findings: The study found HLA-C-restricted CMV-specific TCR beta clonotypes dominating the ex vivo response. Pooled public TCR beta family frequency picked out CMV carriers with the relevant HLA.

Germline V gene lookup returns CDR1 DFQATT and CDR2 SNEGSKA (reference sequence). This CDR3 has 15 residues. V gave up 0 bases and J gave up 3 bases, with 12 bases separating them. Sample: PBMCs. The rearrangement links TRBV20-1 to TRBJ2-1, with D possibly TRBD1 on 7 matching bases. This TCR was recovered from a human donor in good health (CMV status not recorded). Some clones in this sample may be carry-over from other donors' samples. The CDR3: CSARDQGGIYNEQFF. CDR3 coding DNA: TGCAGTGCTAGAGATCAGGGGGGCATCTACAATGAGCAGTTCTTC.